The sequence of this T cell receptor (beta chain) was determined in a study of CD4 and CD8 cells across lung adenocarcinoma regions. CDR3 length: 16 amino acids. From germline, CDR1 is MNHNS and CDR2 SASEGT. The trim removed 6 bases at V and 3 bases at J, leaving 9 bases unmatched. TCRdb fed the PCR reads into MiXCR, producing one record per CDR3 protein. The sample includes around 10,000 distinct CDR3 sequences, roughly 45% seen only once; the top ten take about 16%. Localized lung adenocarcinoma, a non-small cell lung cancer, affected the donors. The chain uses TRBV6-1 and TRBJ1-5; TRBD1 matches at 9 bases. Sequencing was carried out using CD4+ T cells from the margin of a lung tumor. This receptor was obtained from a female donor with lung adenocarcinoma. The CD4 and CD8 labels of this study may be unreliable. Here the CDR3 reads CASRLRQGETNQPQHF. The CDR3 nucleotides are TGTGCCAGCAGACTAAGACAGGGGGAGACCAATCAGCCCCAGCATTTT.